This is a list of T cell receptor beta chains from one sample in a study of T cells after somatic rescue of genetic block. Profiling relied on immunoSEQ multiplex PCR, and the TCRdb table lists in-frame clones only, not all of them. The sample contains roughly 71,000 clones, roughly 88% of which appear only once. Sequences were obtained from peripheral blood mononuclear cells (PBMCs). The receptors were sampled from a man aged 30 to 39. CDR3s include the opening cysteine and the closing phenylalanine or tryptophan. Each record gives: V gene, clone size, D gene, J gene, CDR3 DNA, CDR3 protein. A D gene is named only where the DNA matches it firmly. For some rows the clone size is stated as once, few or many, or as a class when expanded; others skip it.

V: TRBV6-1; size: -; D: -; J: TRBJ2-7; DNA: TGTGCCAGCAGTGAGGGGTGGGGCGCAGAGTACGAGCAGTACTTC; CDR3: CASSEGWGAEYEQYF
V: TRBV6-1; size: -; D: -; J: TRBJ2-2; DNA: TGTGCCAGCCACGGCTCGACGGGCACCGGGGAGCTGTTTTTT; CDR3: CASHGSTGTGELFF
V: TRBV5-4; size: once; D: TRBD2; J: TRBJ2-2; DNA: TGTGCCAGCAGCCACGGGGGGGCGGGCACCGGGGAGCTGTTTTTT; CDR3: CASSHGGAGTGELFF
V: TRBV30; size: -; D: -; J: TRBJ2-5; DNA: TGTGCCTGGAGTGTACTAGAGACCCAGTACTTC; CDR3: CAWSVLETQYF
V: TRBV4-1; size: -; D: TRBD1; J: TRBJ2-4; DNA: TGCGCCAGCAGCCAAGAGGGGACAGGGGTGAACATTCAGTACTTC; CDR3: CASSQEGTGVNIQYF
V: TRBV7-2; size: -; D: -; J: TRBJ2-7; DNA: TGTGCCAGCAGCTTAGCATCTCCAACGGGCTCCTACGAGCAGTACTTC; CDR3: CASSLASPTGSYEQYF
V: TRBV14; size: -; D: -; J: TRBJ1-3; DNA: TGTGCCAGCAGCCAAGGGAGACAGCGGCCGCATTTT; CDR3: CASSQGRQRPHF
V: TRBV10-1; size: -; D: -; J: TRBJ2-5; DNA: TGCGCCAGCAGTAAGAGGGGGCAAGAGACCCAGTACTTC; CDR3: CASSKRGQETQYF
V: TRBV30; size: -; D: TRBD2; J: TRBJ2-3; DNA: TGTGCCTGGAGTGGGACTAGCGGGGGGTCCGGTGGCAGCACAGATACGCAGTATTTT; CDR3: CAWSGTSGGSGGSTDTQYF
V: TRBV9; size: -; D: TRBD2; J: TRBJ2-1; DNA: TGTGCCAGCAGCGGTCCCCCCGGACTAGCGGGTTCAAATGAGCAGTTCTTC; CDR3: CASSGPPGLAGSNEQFF
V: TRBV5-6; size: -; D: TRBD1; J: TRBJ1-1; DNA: TGTGCCAGCAGCTTGGACAGGGGAGGTGAAGCTTTCTTT; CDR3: CASSLDRGGEAFF
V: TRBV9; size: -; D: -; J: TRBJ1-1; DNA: TGTGCCAGCAGCCTCCTGGGAGGGAACACTGAAGCTTTCTTT; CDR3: CASSLLGGNTEAFF
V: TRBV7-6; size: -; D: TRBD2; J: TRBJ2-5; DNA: TGTGCCAGCAGGGGGAACCTAGCGGGGGGTGAGACCCAGTACTTC; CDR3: CASRGNLAGGETQYF
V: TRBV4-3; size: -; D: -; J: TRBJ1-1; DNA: TGCGCCAGCAGCCAAGATCTAGGGGGTGTCACTGAAGCTTTCTTT; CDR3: CASSQDLGGVTEAFF
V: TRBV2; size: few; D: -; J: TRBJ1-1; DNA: TGTGCCAGCAGCGGGGACATGAACACTGAAGCTTTCTTT; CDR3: CASSGDMNTEAFF
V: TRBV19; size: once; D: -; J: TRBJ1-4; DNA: TGTGCCAGTAGTGAGGCGAGGGGTGAAAAACTGTTTTTT; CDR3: CASSEARGEKLFF
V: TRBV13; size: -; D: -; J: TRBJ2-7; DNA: TGTGCCAGCAGCTTAGTTGGGGAGATGGCCTCCTACGAGCAGTACTTC; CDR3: CASSLVGEMASYEQYF
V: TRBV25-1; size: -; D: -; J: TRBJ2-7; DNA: TGTGCCAGCAGTGAGGGGGTTTCCTACGAGCAGTACTTC; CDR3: CASSEGVSYEQYF